What follows are 2 T cell receptor beta chains derived from one specimen sequenced in a study of PD-1 blockade in classical Hodgkin lymphoma. The time point was: cycle 4 day 1 (C4D1), after five to seven weeks of nivolumab. Brentuximab vedotin exposure varied among the patients, all of whom had relapsed after autologous stem cell transplantation. Method: immunoSEQ multiplex PCR; TCRdb's copy keeps in-frame clones and lacks some. Of under 45,000 clones listed, around 69% are singletons. Sequenced here: peripheral blood mononuclear cells (PBMCs), sampled before the fourth cycle of nivolumab. These receptors originate from a human donor with classical Hodgkin lymphoma.

This rearrangement joins TRBV10-3 to TRBJ1-1, with TRBD1 matching 12 bases. CDR1 is ENHRY, CDR2 SYGVKD, per germline. V was pared by 10 bases and J by 1 base, with 16 bases of the junction left unmatched. This CDR3 has 18 amino acids. In nucleotides, the CDR3 is TGTGCCACCACGGGGACAGGGGGCGATGGAGTCCCGAACACTGAAGCTTTCTTT. It yields the protein CATTGTGGDGVPNTEAFF.

The chain combines TRBV28 with TRBJ1-1; D perhaps matches TRBD1 (5 bases). Germline assignment: CDR1 MDHEN and CDR2 SYDVKM. V dropped 6 bases and J dropped 6 bases, with 20 bases sitting between them. The CDR3 sequence is 15 residues long. This chain's CDR3 is CASSMPRAISSEAFF. For the CDR3, the DNA is TGTGCCAGCAGCATGCCCAGGGCTATAAGCTCTGAAGCTTTCTTT.